Listed here is a single T cell receptor (beta chain). Its antigen remains unknown. Profiling relied on immunoSEQ multiplex PCR, and the TCRdb table lists in-frame clones only, not all of them. The sample holds millions of clones, 90% to 95% seen once. This record comes from a study of shared clonotypes between healthy human individuals. Study results and limitations: Shared clonotypes across all four donors exceeded non-shared ones in generation probability.

The sequenced sample consisted of naive CD4+ T cells from PBMCs. Subset noted: CD45RA+ positively selected. This clonotype originated in a man between 18 and 29 years old in good health. Some clones in this sample may be carry-over from other donors' samples.

For the CDR3, the DNA is TGTGCCAGTACATTGGGCTATGGCTACACCTTC. It codes for CASTLGYGYTF. The genes are TRBV19 and TRBJ1-2; D not resolved. Per the germline V gene, CDR1 is LNHDA and CDR2 is SQIVND (reference sequence). Trimming cost V 7 bases and J 4 bases, with 7 bases left between them. There are 11 residues in the CDR3.